This T cell receptor (beta chain) came from a study of T cells after yellow fever vaccination. As for the study in general: SMART-Seq v4 Ultra Low Input prepared the low-cell-number fractions. Study outcomes and limitations: Though weaker, the secondary response peaked faster, on day 5 versus 15. Reappearance after the booster was seen for most primary-vaccination clones, at 95% to 96% CD4 and 88% CD8.

They built TCR cDNA with 5'RACE template switching, a step that put in a universal primer site and UMIs. TCRdb recomputed calls from the 5' RACE reads with MiXCR, one row per CDR3 protein. Here the sample spans more than 300,000 distinct CDR3 sequences, 3.5% to 5% being singletons. The junction had 7 bases not matched to a gene; V was cut back by 6 bases and J by 4 bases. The CDR3 consists of 14 residues. The germline CDR1 and CDR2 sequences are DFQATT and SNEGSKA (reference sequence). This clonotype was seen a handful of times. Its antigen is unidentified. The V and J genes are TRBV20-1 and TRBJ2-5, with 11 positions matching TRBD1. The sample was PBMCs, taken 15 days after the yellow fever booster vaccination. The clonotype comes from a man younger than 35 who received the YFV17D yellow fever vaccine. The CDR3 sequence: CSARTGGVRETQYF. Here the CDR3 DNA reads TGCAGTGCCAGGACAGGGGGCGTACGAGAGACCCAGTACTTC.